There are a few counts of the clone carrying this T cell receptor beta chain. These data are taken from a study of patients and donors after allogeneic stem cell transplantation. The CDR3 sequence is 13 residues long. V gave up 1 base and J gave up 4 bases, with 5 bases separating them. TCRdb re-called the RT-PCR reads through MiXCR, storing one row per CDR3 protein. Among 190,000 or so distinct CDR3 sequences listed, 38% were seen once. This chain uses TRBV12-3 or TRBV12-4 with TRBJ1-3; D gene unclear. The sample comprised blood, either unsorted or a sorted T cell fraction (not recorded which). The source is a human donor who was either an allogeneic HSCT recipient or a stem cell or donor lymphocyte infusion donor (not recorded which). It is not recorded whose cells these are; they may come from a transplant donor. The CDR3 protein is CASSLERGNTIYF. Written as DNA, the CDR3 is TGTGCCAGCAGTTTAGAACGAGGAAACACCATATATTTT.